The 25 T cell receptor beta chains reported below all come from one sample, sequenced in a study of human T cells and chemical hapten exposure. The sample's time point: patch test 3, about 24 weeks after DPC sensitization. The treatment was: therapeutic diphenylcyclopropenone sensitization with weekly scalp DPC. TCRdb re-derived calls from the RACE reads in MiXCR, one entry per CDR3 protein. Of around 200,000 distinct CDR3 sequences in the sample, around 25% were seen once. The sample here was whole blood, taken in connection with sensitization to the hapten diphenylcyclopropenone (DPC). Receptors originate from a woman between 40 and 55 years old with alopecia areata. Some clones in this sample may be carry-over from other donors' samples.

This clonotype was seen at least ten times. The genes are TRBV7-2 and TRBJ2-7; maybe TRBD2 (6 bases). V was clipped by 4 bases and J by 4 bases, with 17 bases between them. The CDR3 contains 15 residues. CDR1 and CDR2 from the germline V gene are SGHTA and FQGNSA. Written as DNA, the CDR3 is TGTGCCAGCAGCTCAGCCGGGACTCGATCTTACGAGCAGTACTTC. Amino acids: CASSSAGTRSYEQYF.

The chain couples TRBV27 to TRBJ1-5; D is perhaps TRBD1 (5 bases). Germline V CDR1 and CDR2: MNHEY, SMNVEV (reference sequence). This CDR3 spans 15 amino acids. Trimming pared 1 base from V and 1 base from J, leaving 8 bases between. CDR3 DNA sequence: TGTGCCAGCAGTTTATTGGGGGACAGCAATCAGCCCCAGCATTTT. Its protein product is CASSLLGDSNQPQHF.

This clonotype appeared a few times. The genes are TRBV5-1 and TRBJ2-5, with TRBD1 matching over 7 bases. The CDR3 loop spans 13 amino acids. Germline assignment: CDR1 SGHRS and CDR2 YFSETQ. Unmatched junction bases numbered 5, after V lost 4 bases and J lost 5 bases. The CDR3 nucleotides read TGCGCCAGCAGCCCCGGACAGGTGGAGACCCAGTACTTC. Translated, it gives CASSPGQVETQYF.

This clonotype was observed a handful of times. The chain recombines TRBV4-1 with TRBJ2-7; D is perhaps TRBD2 (7 bases). This CDR3 has 15 amino acids. V dropped 2 bases and J dropped 0 bases, with 11 bases sitting between them. The germline CDR1 and CDR2 sequences are MGHRA and YSYEKL. The CDR3 spells CASSQQGTTSYEQYF. CDR3 coding DNA: TGCGCCAGCAGCCAACAGGGGACTACCTCCTACGAGCAGTACTTC.

This clonotype was observed a handful of times. V and J are TRBV7-2 and TRBJ1-2; TRBD1 aligns across 7 bases. The ends lost 1 base at V and 7 bases at J; junction bases unmatched: 9. Germline V gene lookup returns CDR1 SGHTA and CDR2 FQGNSA. The CDR3 covers 15 residues. The CDR3 DNA follows: TGTGCCAGCAGCTTAGAAGGGGGCGTCACCGCTGGCTACACCTTC. It translates to CASSLEGGVTAGYTF.

This clonotype was recorded only once. This rearrangement joins TRBV5-1 to TRBJ2-7, with D possibly being TRBD2 (5 bases). V lost 0 bases and J 5 bases, leaving 15 bases between the germline ends. CDR3 length: 15 amino acids. Germline values: CDR1 SGHRS, CDR2 YFSETQ. Here the CDR3 DNA reads TGCGCCAGCAGCTTGGCTGGTCTAGCACGTAACGAGCAGTACTTC. It translates to CASSLAGLARNEQYF.

The chain employs TRBV7-9 and TRBJ2-1; TRBD2 matches 9 bases. CDR1 SEHNR and CDR2 FQNEAQ come from the germline V gene (reference sequence). Trimming took 1 base from V and 2 from J; bases not matched to a gene: 3. This CDR3 is built from 16 residues. The CDR3 sequence is CASSLGSGRTYNEQFF. Written as DNA, the CDR3 is TGTGCCAGCAGCTTAGGGAGCGGGAGGACCTACAATGAGCAGTTCTTC.

This chain joins TRBV4-1 and TRBJ2-5; D perhaps matches TRBD2 (6 bases). CDR3 length: 14 residues. Germline values: CDR1 MGHRA, CDR2 YSYEKL. V was shortened by 4 bases and J by 2 bases, with 11 bases between the two germline ends. CDR3 in amino acids: CASSPSGPQETQYF. For the CDR3, the DNA is TGCGCCAGCAGCCCGAGCGGGCCGCAAGAGACCCAGTACTTC.

This clonotype was recorded a few times. The chain carries TRBV7-9 and TRBJ2-7; TRBD1 is a possible D gene (6 bases). The CDR3 totals 14 residues. Germline CDR1 SEHNR, CDR2 FQNEAQ (reference sequence). The ends were cut back, 5 bases at V and 2 bases at J, with 13 bases in the middle. DNA for the CDR3: TGTGCCAGCAGCCCGCGGACAGCCCCCTACGAGCAGTACTTC. Amino acids: CASSPRTAPYEQYF. The variable domain in full, completed from reference TRBV7-9 and TRBJ2-7, reads DTGVSQNPRHKITKRGQNVTFRCDPISEHNRLYWYRQTLGQGPEFLTYFQNEAQLEKSRLLSDRFSAERPKGSFSTLEIQRTEQGDSAMYLCASSPRTAPYEQYFGPGTRLTVT.

There are a few counts of this clonotype. The chain uses TRBV2 and TRBJ2-3, with TRBD2 identical over 14 bases. J gave up 4 bases and V 3 bases, and 3 bases lay outside the gene matches. Germline loops: CDR1 SNHLY, CDR2 FYNNEI. This CDR3 spans 16 amino acids. The CDR3 loop is CASSDAGLAGADTQYF. The DNA for the CDR3 is TGTGCCAGCAGTGATGCGGGACTAGCGGGAGCAGATACGCAGTATTTT.

The J gene is TRBJ2-4, the V gene TRBV27, with 7 bases fitting TRBD1. Germline-derived CDR1 and CDR2 are MNHEY and SMNVEV (reference sequence). Trimming took 2 bases from V and 14 from J; bases not matched to a gene: 12. The CDR3 has 14 amino acids. CDR3 bases: TGTGCCAGCAGTTTAGTGGTTGGGGACAGCTTCGAGTACTTC. Protein product: CASSLVVGDSFEYF.

The V gene is TRBV27, the J gene TRBJ2-5; D perhaps matches TRBD2 (6 bases). The CDR3 runs to 16 residues. Germline V gene lookup returns CDR1 MNHEY and CDR2 SMNVEV (reference sequence). With 4 bases removed from V and 5 bases from J, the gap between germline ends came to 20 bases. CDR3 in DNA: TGTGCCAGCAGTTCCCCTGGGGGGAGAAACCCGGAGACCCAGTACTTC. This encodes CASSSPGGRNPETQYF.

This clonotype was seen more than once but under ten times. Its ends do not fully match the called genes, so a read error is possible. This chain joins TRBV7-7 and TRBJ2-2, with D unresolved. Germline V gives CDR1 SSHAT, CDR2 FNYEAQ (reference sequence). This CDR3 contains 13 residues. CDR3 in DNA: TGTGCTAGCAGCTCCCAGTGGATCGGGGAGCTGTTTTTT. It yields the protein CASSSQWIGELFF.

The chain carries TRBV2 and TRBJ2-3, with 11 bases fitting TRBD2. V shed 4 bases, J shed 4 bases, and the junction held 4 bases outside the gene matches. The CDR3 is 15 amino acids. The germline gives CDR1 SNHLY, CDR2 FYNNEI. CDR3 sequence reads: CASSGQLAGADTQYF. In DNA, the CDR3 is TGTGCCAGCAGTGGTCAACTAGCGGGAGCAGATACGCAGTATTTT.

The table lists this clonotype with a few counts. The chain carries TRBV29-1 and TRBJ1-2; D gene uncertain. The CDR3 sequence is 12 residues long. Looked up from germline, CDR1 is SQVTM and CDR2 is ANQGSEA. The germline V and J ends were trimmed by 5 bases and 6 bases, with 13 bases remaining between them. CDR3 nucleotide sequence: TGCAGCGTTCAGGACCCTGGGAATGGCTACACCTTC. Residues: CSVQDPGNGYTF.

This clonotype has just a few counts. This sequence joins TRBV20-1 and TRBJ2-7; 11 positions agree with TRBD2. Losses at the gene ends were 2 bases for V and 1 base for J; bases not matched to a gene: 1. Germline CDR1 DFQATT, CDR2 SNEGSKA (reference sequence). This CDR3 region has 14 residues. CDR3 sequence reads: CSARPSGRSYEQYF. The DNA for the CDR3 is TGCAGTGCTAGACCTAGCGGGAGGTCCTACGAGCAGTACTTC.

This clonotype was counted only a few times. In DNA, the CDR3 is TGTGCCAGCAGTTACTACGGGACTAGCGGGAGCGGCGAGCAGTACTTC. This sequence encodes CASSYYGTSGSGEQYF. The chain is built from TRBV6-6 and TRBJ2-7; 14 positions match TRBD2. This CDR3 has 16 residues. The germline V gene encodes CDR1 MNHNY and CDR2 SVGAGI (reference sequence). Trimming at V came to 1 base and at J to 6 bases, leaving 5 bases not matched to a gene.

The gene calls are TRBV20-1 and TRBJ2-7, with 8 bases that match TRBD1. Germline-derived CDR1 and CDR2 are DFQATT and SNEGSKA (reference sequence). With V trimmed by 2 bases and J by 4 bases, 4 bases remained unmatched. CDR3 length: 13 amino acids. The CDR3 reads CSARQGAKYEQYF. As DNA, the CDR3 is TGCAGTGCTAGACAGGGGGCGAAATACGAGCAGTACTTC.

In this sample, this clonotype turned up a few times. The genes are TRBV7-2 and TRBJ2-1; 8 bases line up with TRBD2. V shed 7 bases and J 1 base; nucleotides not matched to a gene: 3. CDR3 length: 14 residues. Germline values: CDR1 SGHTA, CDR2 FQGNSA. CDR3 region: CASTTSGSYNEQFF. CDR3 DNA sequence: TGTGCCAGCACCACTAGCGGTTCCTACAATGAGCAGTTCTTC.

The chain's CDR3 is CASSGGQTAEKLFF. CDR3 coding DNA: TGTGCCAGCAGCGGAGGACAGACAGCGGAAAAACTGTTTTTT. V usage is TRBV7-8 and J usage is TRBJ1-4, with D tentatively TRBD1 (6 bases). Germline V lookup: CDR1 SGHVS, CDR2 FQNEAQ. Trimming took off 5 bases at V and 8 bases at J, with 15 bases between the two ends. The CDR3 totals 14 residues.

V usage is TRBV4-1 and J usage is TRBJ2-7, with 12 bases identical to TRBD2. This CDR3 spans 15 amino acids. After removal of 1 base from V and 3 bases from J, the junction contained 1 base not matched to a gene. Germline assignment: CDR1 MGHRA and CDR2 YSYEKL. The CDR3 region has the DNA TGCGCCAGCAGCCAAGGACTAGCGGGGGACTACGAGCAGTACTTC. This gives the protein CASSQGLAGDYEQYF.

This clonotype has a count of ten or more. This rearrangement joins TRBV6-5 to TRBJ2-3; TRBD1 matches 7 bases. The V and J ends lost 6 bases and 6 bases, in that order; junction bases with no gene match: 12. CDR3 size: 15 residues. Germline CDR1 is MNHEY and CDR2 is SVGAGI. CDR3 bases: TGTGCCAGCAGGTCGACAGGGAGCGGCAGCGATACGCAGTATTTT. Translated, it gives CASRSTGSGSDTQYF.

The rearrangement joins TRBV6-2 or TRBV6-3 to TRBJ2-4; tentatively, D is TRBD1 (6 bases). Germline CDR1 is MNHEY and CDR2 is SVGEGT. V lost 0 bases to trimming and J lost 8 bases, with 14 bases between them. The CDR3 length is 15 residues. As DNA, the CDR3 is TGTGCCAGCAGTTACTCAGATGACAGGTCTGACATTCAGTACTTC. Its translation is CASSYSDDRSDIQYF.

This clonotype was seen only a few times. The chain combines TRBV2 with TRBJ1-2; 7 bases line up with TRBD1. CDR1 and CDR2 (germline): SNHLY, FYNNEI. V shed 5 bases and J 1 base; nucleotides not matched to a gene: 10. This CDR3 has 16 residues. The chain's CDR3 is CASSRKTGFHNYGYTF. The CDR3 DNA reads TGTGCCAGCAGTCGAAAGACAGGGTTTCATAACTATGGCTACACCTTC.

The V and J genes are TRBV4-2 and TRBJ2-2, with D perhaps TRBD1 or TRBD2 (6 bases each). Trimming left V 3 bases short and J 6 bases short, with 14 bases between. The CDR3 loop spans 15 amino acids. The germline V gene encodes CDR1 LGHNA and CDR2 YNFKEQ. The CDR3 nucleotides read TGTGCCAGCAGCCAGGACTCGGGGGCACCCGGGGAGCTGTTTTTT. Amino acids: CASSQDSGAPGELFF.